The 5 T cell receptor beta chains given below trace back to one sample, sequenced in a study of Graves' ophthalmopathy and Graves' hyperthyroidism (dated 2018 in TCRdb). The instrument was an Illumina HiSeq 2000. TCR beta CDR3 regions were amplified from RNA transcripts for repertoire sequencing. The first round was an RT-PCR using HTBI primers with the Qiagen OneStep RT-PCR kit, and this first round was followed by a second-round multiplex PCR, then size selection and purification. TCRdb took the public reads, trimmed them with fastp at Q25, ran MiXCR for clone calling and kept in-frame beta chains. Each CDR3 protein gets just one entry, which takes the most common genes and DNA from the rows behind it. This sample lists around 1,200,000 distinct CDR3 sequences; about 38% were detected once. Over 8.5% of the sample is taken by the ten largest. The sequencing sample was made of peripheral blood or thyroid tissue (not recorded which). All receptors derive from an adult man with Graves' hyperthyroidism.

This clonotype was detected only a few times. Germline is not matched at one junction end, which may reflect a read error. The CDR3 region is CASSEIGTAYEQYF. CDR3 DNA: TGTGCCAGCAGTGAAATAGGCACAGCCTACGAGCAGTACTTC. The V call is TRBV10-3, the J call TRBJ2-7; D ambiguous. The CDR3 runs 14 residues. Germline loops: CDR1 ENHRY, CDR2 SYGVKD.

This clonotype was counted only a few times. This rearrangement joins TRBV12-5 to TRBJ1-2; D unclear. Germline CDR1 LGHNT, CDR2 FRNRAP. V lost 7 bases and J lost 0, with 12 bases in between. This CDR3 region has 14 residues. The CDR3 nucleotides read TGTGCTAGTGACCCCCGGACGGCTAACTATGGCTACACCTTC. This gives the protein CASDPRTANYGYTF.

The chain links TRBV7-2 to TRBJ1-3, with D possibly matching TRBD1 (5 bases). Germline lookup yields CDR1 SGHTA and CDR2 FQGNSA. There are 15 residues in the CDR3. V lost 4 bases and J 2 bases, leaving 12 bases between the germline ends. The CDR3 region is CASSYRRVAGNTIYF. The CDR3 coding sequence is TGTGCCAGCAGCTACCGCAGGGTCGCTGGAAACACCATATATTTT.

This clonotype was observed a few times. The chain uses TRBV12-5 and TRBJ1-1; 7 bases map to TRBD1. The CDR3 loop spans 14 amino acids. Germline assignment: CDR1 LGHNT and CDR2 FRNRAP. With 3 bases clipped from V and 1 base from J, the junction kept 2 bases outside the gene matches. The CDR3 DNA reads TGTGCTAGTGGTTTAGGGGGCGCGAACACTGAAGCTTTCTTT. It specifies CASGLGGANTEAFF.

This clonotype was seen more than once but under ten times. The V and J genes are TRBV14 and TRBJ2-7, with D maybe TRBD2 (6 bases). The germline V and J ends were trimmed by 1 base and 2 bases, with 12 bases remaining between them. Germline V gene data show CDR1 as SGHDN and CDR2 as FVKESK. The CDR3 has 15 residues. The CDR3 sequence: CASSQGRDPTYEQYF. In DNA, the CDR3 is TGTGCCAGCAGCCAAGGGCGGGACCCAACCTACGAGCAGTACTTC. Combining the CDR3 with reference TRBV14 and TRBJ2-7 gives the whole variable domain EAGVTQFPSHSVIEKGQTVTLRCDPISGHDNLYWYRRVMGKEIKFLLHFVKESKQDESGMPNNRFLAERTGGTYSTLKVQPAELEDSGVYFCASSQGRDPTYEQYFGPGTRLTVT.